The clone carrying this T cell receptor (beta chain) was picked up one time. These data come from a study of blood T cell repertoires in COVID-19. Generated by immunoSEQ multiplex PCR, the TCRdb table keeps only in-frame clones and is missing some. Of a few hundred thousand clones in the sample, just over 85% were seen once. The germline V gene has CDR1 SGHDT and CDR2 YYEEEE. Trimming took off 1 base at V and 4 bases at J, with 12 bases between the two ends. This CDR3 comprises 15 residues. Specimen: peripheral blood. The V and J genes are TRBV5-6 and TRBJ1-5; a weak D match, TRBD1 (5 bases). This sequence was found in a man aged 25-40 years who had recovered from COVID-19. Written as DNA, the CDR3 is TGTGCCAGCAGCTTGCAGGGCCTCCTTAATCAGCCCCAGCATTTT. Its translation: CASSLQGLLNQPQHF.